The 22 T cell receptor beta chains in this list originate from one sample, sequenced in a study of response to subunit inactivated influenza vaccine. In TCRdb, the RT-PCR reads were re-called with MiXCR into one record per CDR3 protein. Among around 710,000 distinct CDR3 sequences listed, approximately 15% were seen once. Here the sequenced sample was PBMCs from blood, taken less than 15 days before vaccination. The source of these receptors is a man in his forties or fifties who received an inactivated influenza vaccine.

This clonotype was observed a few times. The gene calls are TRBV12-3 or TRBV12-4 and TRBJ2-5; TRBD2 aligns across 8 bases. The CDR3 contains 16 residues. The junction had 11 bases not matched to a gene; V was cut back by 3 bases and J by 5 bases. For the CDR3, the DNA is TGTGCCAGCAGTTTTTTCGGGGGGGGGTTACGTGAGACCCAGTACTTC. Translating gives CASSFFGGGLRETQYF.

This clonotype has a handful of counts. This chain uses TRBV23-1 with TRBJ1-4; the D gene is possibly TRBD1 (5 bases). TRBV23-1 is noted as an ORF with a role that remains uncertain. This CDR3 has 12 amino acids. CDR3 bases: TGCGGCTCGGCGGGACGGAATGAAAAACTGTTTTTT. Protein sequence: CGSAGRNEKLFF.

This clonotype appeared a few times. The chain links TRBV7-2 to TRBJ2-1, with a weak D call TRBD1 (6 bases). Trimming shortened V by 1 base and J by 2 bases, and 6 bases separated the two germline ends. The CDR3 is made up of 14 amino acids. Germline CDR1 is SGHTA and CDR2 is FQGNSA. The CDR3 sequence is CASSLGQAYNEQFF. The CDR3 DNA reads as TGTGCCAGCAGCTTAGGACAGGCCTACAATGAGCAGTTCTTC. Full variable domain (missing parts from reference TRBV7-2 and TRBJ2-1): GAGVSQSPSNKVTEKGKDVELRCDPISGHTALYWYRQSLGQGLEFLIYFQGNSAPDKSGLPSDRFSAERTGGSVSTLTIQRTQQEDSAVYLCASSLGQAYNEQFFGPGTRLTVL.

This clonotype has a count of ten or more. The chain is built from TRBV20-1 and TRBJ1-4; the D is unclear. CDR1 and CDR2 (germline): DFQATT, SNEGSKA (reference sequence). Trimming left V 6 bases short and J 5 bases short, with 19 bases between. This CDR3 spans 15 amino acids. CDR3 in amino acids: CSAPKLGRINEKLFF. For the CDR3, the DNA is TGCAGTGCGCCAAAATTGGGCCGGATAAATGAAAAACTGTTTTTT.

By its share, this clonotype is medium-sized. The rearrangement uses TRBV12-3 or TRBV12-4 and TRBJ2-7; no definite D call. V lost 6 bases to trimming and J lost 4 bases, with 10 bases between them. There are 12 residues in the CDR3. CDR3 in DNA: TGTGCCAGCAGCTTAACCAGTTACGAGCAGTACTTC. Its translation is CASSLTSYEQYF.

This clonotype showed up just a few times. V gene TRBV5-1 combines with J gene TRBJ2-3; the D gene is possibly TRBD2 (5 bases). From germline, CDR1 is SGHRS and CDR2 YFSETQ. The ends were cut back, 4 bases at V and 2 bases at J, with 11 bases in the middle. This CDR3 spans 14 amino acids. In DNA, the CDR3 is TGCGCCAGCAGCGTGGGGAGACTCACAGATACGCAGTATTTT. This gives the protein CASSVGRLTDTQYF.

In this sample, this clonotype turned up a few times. The CDR3 nucleotides read TGTGCCATCAGTGATGTCCCGGGACAGGGACAGCCCCAGCATTTT. Translated: CAISDVPGQGQPQHF. The chain recombines TRBV10-3 with TRBJ1-5; 9 bases match TRBD1. Trimming at V came to 3 bases and at J to 7 bases, leaving 7 bases not matched to a gene. Germline V CDR1 and CDR2: ENHRY, SYGVKD. CDR3 length: 15 residues.

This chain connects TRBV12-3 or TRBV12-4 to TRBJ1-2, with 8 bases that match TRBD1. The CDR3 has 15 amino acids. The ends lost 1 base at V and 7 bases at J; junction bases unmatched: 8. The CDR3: CASSLGTGLSRGYTF. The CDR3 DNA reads TGTGCCAGCAGTTTAGGGACAGGGTTGTCTCGTGGCTACACCTTC.

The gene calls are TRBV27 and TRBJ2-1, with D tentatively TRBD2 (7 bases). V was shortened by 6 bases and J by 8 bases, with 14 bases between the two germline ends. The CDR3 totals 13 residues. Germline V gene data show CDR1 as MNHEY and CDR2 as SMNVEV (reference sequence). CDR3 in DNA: TGTGCCAGCAGGGGGGGGCCGAGGGATGAGCAGTTCTTC. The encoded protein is CASRGGPRDEQFF.

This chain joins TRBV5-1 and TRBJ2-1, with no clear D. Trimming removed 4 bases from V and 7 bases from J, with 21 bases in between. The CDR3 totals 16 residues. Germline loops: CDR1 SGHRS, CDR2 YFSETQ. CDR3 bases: TGCGCCAGCAGCCCCCCGCCGGGTTGGAGTGGGAATGAGCAGTTCTTC. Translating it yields CASSPPPGWSGNEQFF.

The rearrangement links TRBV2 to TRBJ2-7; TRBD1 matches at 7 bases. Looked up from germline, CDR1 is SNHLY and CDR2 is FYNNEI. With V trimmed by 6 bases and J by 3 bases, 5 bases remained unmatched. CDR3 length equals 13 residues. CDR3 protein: CASRETGHYEQYF. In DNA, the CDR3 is TGTGCCAGCAGAGAGACAGGGCACTACGAGCAGTACTTC.

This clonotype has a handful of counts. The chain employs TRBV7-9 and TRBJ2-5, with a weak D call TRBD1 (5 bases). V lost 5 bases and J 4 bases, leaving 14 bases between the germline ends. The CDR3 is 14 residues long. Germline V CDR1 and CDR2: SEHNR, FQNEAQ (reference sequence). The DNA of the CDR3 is TGTGCCAGCAGCATCGGACACATTCGAGAGACCCAGTACTTC. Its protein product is CASSIGHIRETQYF. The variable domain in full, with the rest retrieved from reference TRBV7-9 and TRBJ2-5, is DTGVSQNPRHKITKRGQNVTFRCDPISEHNRLYWYRQTLGQGPEFLTYFQNEAQLEKSRLLSDRFSAERPKGSFSTLEIQRTEQGDSAMYLCASSIGHIRETQYFGPGTRLLVL.

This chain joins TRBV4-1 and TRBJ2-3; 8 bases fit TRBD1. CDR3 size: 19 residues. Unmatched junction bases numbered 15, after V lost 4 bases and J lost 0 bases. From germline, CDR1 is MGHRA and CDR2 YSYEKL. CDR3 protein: CASSLELVYTGGSTDTQYF. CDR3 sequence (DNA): TGCGCCAGCAGCCTAGAACTTGTTTATACAGGGGGAAGCACAGATACGCAGTATTTT.

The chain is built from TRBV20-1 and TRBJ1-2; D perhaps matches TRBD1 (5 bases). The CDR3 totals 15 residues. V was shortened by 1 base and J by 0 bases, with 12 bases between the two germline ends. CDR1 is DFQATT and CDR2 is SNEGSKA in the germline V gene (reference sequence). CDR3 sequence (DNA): TGCAGTGCTAGAGCCCGGGACGGAGCTAACTATGGCTACACCTTC. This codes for CSARARDGANYGYTF.

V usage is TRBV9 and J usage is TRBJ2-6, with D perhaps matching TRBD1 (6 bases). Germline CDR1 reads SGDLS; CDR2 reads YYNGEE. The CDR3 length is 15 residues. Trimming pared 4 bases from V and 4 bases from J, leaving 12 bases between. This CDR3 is CASSPGAHGANVLTF. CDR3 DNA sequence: TGTGCCAGCAGCCCAGGGGCGCACGGGGCCAACGTCCTGACTTTC.

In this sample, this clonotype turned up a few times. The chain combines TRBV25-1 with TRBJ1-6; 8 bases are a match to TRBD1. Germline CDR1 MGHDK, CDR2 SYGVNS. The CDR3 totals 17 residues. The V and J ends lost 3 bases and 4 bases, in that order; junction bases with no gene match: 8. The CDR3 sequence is CASSDDRGRGYNSPLHF. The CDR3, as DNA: TGTGCCAGCAGTGACGACAGGGGAAGGGGATATAATTCACCCCTCCACTTT. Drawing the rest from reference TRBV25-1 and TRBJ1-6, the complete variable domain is EADIYQTPRYLVIGTGKKITLECSQTMGHDKMYWYQQDPGMELHLIHYSYGVNSTEKGDLSSESTVSRIRTEHFPLTLESARPSHTSQYLCASSDDRGRGYNSPLHFGNGTRLTVT.

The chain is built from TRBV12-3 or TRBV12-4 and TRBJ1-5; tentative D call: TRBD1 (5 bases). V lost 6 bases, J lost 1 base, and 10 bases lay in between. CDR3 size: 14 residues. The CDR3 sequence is CASRAGQSNQPQHF. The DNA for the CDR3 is TGTGCCAGCAGGGCGGGGCAAAGCAATCAGCCCCAGCATTTT.

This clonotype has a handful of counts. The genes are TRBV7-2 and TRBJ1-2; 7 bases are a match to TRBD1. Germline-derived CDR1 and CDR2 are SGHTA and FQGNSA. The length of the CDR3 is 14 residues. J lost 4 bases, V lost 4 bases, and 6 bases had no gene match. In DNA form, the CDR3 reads TGTGCCAGCAGCTCAGGACAGGACATCTATGGCTACACCTTC. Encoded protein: CASSSGQDIYGYTF.

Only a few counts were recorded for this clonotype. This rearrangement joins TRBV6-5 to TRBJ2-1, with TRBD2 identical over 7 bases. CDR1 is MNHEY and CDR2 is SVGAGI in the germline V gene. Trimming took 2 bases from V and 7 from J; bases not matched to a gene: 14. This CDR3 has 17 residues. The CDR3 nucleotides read TGTGCCAGCAGTTACGTAGTAGCGGGCCTTCGGGGGAATGAGCAGTTCTTC. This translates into CASSYVVAGLRGNEQFF.

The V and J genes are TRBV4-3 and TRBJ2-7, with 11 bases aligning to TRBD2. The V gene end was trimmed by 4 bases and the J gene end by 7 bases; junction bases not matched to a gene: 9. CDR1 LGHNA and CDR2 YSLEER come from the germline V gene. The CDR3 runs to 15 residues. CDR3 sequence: CASSRQTSGVWEQYF. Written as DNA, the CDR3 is TGCGCCAGCAGCCGACAGACTAGCGGGGTGTGGGAGCAGTACTTC.

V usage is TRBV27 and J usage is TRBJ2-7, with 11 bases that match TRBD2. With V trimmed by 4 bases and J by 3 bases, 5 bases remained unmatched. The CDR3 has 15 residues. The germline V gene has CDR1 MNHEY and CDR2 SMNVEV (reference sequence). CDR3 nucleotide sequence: TGTGCCAGCAGTTCCGGGACTAGCGGTTACTACGAGCAGTACTTC. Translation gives CASSSGTSGYYEQYF.

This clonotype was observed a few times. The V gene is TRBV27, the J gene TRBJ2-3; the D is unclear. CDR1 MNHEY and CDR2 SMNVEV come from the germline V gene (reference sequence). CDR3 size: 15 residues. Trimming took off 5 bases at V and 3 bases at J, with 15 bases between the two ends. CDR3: CASSQDPLNTDTQYF. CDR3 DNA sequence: TGTGCCAGCAGTCAGGACCCACTTAATACAGATACGCAGTATTTT.